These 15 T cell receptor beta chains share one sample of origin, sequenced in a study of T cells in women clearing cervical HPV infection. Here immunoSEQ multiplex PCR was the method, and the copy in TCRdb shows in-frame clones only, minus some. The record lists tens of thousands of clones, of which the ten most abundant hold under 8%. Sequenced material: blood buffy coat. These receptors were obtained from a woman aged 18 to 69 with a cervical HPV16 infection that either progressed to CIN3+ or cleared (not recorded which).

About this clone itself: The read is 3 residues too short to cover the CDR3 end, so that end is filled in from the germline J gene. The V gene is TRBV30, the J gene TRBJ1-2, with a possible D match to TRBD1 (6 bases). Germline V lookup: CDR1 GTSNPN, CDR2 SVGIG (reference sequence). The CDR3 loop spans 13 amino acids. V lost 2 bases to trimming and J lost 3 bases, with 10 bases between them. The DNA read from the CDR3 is TGTGCCTGGAGTCGGGGGGCAGACTATGGC. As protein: CAWSRGADYG. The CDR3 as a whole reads CAWSRGADYGYTF. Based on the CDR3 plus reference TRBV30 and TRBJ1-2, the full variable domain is SQTIHQWPATLVQPVGSPLSLECTVEGTSNPNLYWYRQAAGRGLQLLFYSVGIGQISSEVPQNLSASRPQDRQFILSSKKLLLSDSGFYLCAWSRGADYGYTFGSGTRLTVV.

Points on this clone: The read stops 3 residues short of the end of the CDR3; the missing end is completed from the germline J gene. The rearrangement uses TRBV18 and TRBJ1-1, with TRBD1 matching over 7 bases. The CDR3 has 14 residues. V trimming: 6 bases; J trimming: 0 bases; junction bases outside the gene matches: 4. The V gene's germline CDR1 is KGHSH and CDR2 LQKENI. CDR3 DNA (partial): TGTGCCAGCTCCCCGACAGGGATGAACACTGAA. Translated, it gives CASSPTGMNTE. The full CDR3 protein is CASSPTGMNTEAFF. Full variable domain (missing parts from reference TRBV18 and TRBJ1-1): NAGVMQNPRHLVRRRGQEARLRCSPMKGHSHVYWYRQLPEEGLKFMVYLQKENIIDESGMPKERFSAEFPKEGPSILRIQQVVRGDSAAYFCASSPTGMNTEAFFGQGTRLTVV.

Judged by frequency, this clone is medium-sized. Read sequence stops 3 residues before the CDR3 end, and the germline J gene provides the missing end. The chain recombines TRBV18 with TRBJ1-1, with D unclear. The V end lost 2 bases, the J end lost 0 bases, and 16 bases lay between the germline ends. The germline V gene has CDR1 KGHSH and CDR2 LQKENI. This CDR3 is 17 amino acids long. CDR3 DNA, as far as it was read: TGTGCCAGCTCACCAAAGGGTAGGAGTATCATGAACACTGAA. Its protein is CASSPKGRSIMNTE. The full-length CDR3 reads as CASSPKGRSIMNTEAFF.

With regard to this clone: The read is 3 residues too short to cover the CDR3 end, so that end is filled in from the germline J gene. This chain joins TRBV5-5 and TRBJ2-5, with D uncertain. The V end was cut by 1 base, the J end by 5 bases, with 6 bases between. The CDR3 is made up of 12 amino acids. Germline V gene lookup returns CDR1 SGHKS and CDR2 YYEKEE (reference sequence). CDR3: CASSLNSETQYF. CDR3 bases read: TGTGCCAGCAGCTTGAATAGCGAGACC.

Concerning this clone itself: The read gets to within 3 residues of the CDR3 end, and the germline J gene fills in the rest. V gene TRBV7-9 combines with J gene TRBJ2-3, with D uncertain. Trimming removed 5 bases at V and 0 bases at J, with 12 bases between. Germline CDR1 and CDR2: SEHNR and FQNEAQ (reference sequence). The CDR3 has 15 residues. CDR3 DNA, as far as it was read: TGTGCCAGCAGCCCAGGAGCTGGGAGCACAGATACG. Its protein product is CASSPGAGSTDT. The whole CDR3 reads CASSPGAGSTDTQYF. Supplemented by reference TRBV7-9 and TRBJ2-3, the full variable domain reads DTGVSQNPRHKITKRGQNVTFRCDPISEHNRLYWYRQTLGQGPEFLTYFQNEAQLEKSRLLSDRFSAERPKGSFSTLEIQRTEQGDSAMYLCASSPGAGSTDTQYFGPGTRLTVL.

CDR3 protein: CSAREGRAYNEQFF. The sequenced CDR3 bases are TGCAGTGCTAGAGAGGGGCGTGCTTACAATGAG. The chain employs TRBV20-1 and TRBJ2-1; weak D call: TRBD1 (5 bases). The CDR3 end is not reached by the read, which stops 3 residues before it; the germline J gene fills it in. The length of the CDR3 is 14 residues. Trimming removed 0 bases at V and 4 bases at J, with 10 bases between. The germline V gene has CDR1 DFQATT and CDR2 SNEGSKA (reference sequence).

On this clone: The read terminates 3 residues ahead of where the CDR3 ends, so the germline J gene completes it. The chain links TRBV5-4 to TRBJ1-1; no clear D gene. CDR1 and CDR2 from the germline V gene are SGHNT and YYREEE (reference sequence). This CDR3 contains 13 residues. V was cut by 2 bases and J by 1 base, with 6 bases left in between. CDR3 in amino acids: CASSLRGNTEAFF. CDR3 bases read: TGTGCCAGCAGCTTAAGAGGGAACACTGAA.

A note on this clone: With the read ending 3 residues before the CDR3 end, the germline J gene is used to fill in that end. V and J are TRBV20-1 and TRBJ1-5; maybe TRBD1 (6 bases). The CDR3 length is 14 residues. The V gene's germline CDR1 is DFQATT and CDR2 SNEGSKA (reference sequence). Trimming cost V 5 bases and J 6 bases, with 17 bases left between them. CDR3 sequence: CSASDRSTPQPQHF. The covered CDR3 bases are TGCAGTGCTTCGGACAGAAGCACACCTCAGCCC.

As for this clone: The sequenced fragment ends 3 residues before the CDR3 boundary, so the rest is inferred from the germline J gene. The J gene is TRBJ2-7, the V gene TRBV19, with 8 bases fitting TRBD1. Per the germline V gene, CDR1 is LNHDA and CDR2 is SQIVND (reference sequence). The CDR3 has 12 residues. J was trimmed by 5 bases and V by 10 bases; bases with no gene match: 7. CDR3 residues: CATTQGAHEQYF. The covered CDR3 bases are TGTGCCACGACTCAGGGGGCCCACGAG.

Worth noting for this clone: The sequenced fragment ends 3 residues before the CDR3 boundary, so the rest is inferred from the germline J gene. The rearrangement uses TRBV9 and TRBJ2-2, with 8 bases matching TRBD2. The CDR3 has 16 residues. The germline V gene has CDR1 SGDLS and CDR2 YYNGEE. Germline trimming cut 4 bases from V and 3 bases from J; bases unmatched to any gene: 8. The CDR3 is CASSPPAGGDTGELFF. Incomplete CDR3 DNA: TGTGCCAGCAGCCCCCCCGCGGGGGGCGACACCGGGGAG.

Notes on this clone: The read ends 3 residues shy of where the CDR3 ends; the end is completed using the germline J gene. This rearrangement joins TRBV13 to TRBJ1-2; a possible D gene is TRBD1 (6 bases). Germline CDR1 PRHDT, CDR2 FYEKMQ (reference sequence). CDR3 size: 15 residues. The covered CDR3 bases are TGTGCCAGCAGCTTTACCACAGGGATCCGATGGGGC. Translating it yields CASSFTTGIRWG. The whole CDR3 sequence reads CASSFTTGIRWGYTF.

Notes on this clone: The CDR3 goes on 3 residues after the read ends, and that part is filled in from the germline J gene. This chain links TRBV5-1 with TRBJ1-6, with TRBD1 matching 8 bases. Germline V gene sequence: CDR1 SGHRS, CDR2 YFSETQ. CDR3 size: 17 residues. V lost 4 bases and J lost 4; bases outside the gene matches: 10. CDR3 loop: CASSPGQVLLYNSPLHF. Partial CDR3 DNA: TGCGCCAGCAGCCCGGGACAGGTTTTGTTGTATAATTCACCC.

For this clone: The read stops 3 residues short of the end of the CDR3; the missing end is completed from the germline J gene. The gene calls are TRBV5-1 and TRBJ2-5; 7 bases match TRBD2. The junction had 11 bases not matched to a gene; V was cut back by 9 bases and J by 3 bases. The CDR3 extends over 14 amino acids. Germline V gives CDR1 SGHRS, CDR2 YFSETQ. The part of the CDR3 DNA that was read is TGCGCCACGAAAACGGGGAGCGGGGAAGAGACC. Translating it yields CATKTGSGEET. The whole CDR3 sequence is CATKTGSGEETQYF.

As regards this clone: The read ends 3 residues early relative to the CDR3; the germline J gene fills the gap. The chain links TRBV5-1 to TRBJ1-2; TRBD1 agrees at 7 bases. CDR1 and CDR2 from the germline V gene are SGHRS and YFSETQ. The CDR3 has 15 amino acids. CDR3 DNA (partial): TGCGCCAGCAGCTTGAACGGGGAGGGGGCTTTGGGC. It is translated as CASSLNGEGALG. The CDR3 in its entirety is CASSLNGEGALGYTF.

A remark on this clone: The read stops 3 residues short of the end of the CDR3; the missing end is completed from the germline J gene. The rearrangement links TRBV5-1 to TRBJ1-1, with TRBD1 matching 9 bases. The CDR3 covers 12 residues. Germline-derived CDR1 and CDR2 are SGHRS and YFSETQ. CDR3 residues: CASSQGQGEAFF. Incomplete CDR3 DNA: TGCGCCAGCAGCCAGGGACAGGGAGAA.